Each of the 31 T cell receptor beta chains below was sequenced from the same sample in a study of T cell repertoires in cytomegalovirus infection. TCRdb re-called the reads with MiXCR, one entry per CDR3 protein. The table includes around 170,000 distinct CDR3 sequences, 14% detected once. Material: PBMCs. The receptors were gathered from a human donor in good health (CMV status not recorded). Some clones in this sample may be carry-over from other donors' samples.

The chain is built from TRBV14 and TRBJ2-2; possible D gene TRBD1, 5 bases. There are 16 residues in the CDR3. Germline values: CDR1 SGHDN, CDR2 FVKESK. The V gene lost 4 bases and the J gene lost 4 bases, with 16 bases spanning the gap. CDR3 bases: TGTGCCAGCAGCCGGAAGTATAGGGGAAGCACCGGGGAGCTGTTTTTT. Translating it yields CASSRKYRGSTGELFF.

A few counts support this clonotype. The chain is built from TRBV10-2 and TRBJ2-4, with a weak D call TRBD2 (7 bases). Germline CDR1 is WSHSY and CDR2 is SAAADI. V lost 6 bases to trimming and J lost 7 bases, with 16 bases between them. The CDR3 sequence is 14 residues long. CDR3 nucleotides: TGCGCCAGCAGGGACTGGGAGGGGGGGAACATTCAGTACTTC. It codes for CASRDWEGGNIQYF.

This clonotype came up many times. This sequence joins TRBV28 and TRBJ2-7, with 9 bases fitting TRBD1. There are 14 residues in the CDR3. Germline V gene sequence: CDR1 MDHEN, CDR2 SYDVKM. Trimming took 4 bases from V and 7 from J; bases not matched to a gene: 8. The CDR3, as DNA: TGTGCCAGCAGTTATACACAGGGGGCGCGGGAGCAGTACTTC. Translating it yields CASSYTQGAREQYF.

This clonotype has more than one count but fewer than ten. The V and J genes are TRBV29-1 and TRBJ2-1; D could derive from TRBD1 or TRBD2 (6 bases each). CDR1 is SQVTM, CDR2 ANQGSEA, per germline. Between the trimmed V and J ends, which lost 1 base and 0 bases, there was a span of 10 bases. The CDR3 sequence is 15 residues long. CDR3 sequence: CSVEGGAHSYNEQFF. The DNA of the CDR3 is TGCAGCGTTGAAGGGGGGGCCCACTCCTACAATGAGCAGTTCTTC.

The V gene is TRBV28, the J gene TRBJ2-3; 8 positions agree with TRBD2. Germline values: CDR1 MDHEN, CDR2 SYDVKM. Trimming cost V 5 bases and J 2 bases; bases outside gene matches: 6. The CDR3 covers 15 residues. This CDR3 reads CASSASGFTTDTQYF. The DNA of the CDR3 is TGTGCCAGCAGTGCTAGCGGGTTCACCACAGATACGCAGTATTTT. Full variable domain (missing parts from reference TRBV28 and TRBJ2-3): DVKVTQSSRYLVKRTGEKVFLECVQDMDHENMFWYRQDPGLGLRLIYFSYDVKMKEKGDIPEGYSVSREKKERFSLILESASTNQTSMYLCASSASGFTTDTQYFGPGTRLTVL.

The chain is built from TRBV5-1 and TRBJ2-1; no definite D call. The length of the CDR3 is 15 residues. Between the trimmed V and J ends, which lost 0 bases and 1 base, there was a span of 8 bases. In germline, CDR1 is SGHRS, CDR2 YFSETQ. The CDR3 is CASSLEGRSYNEQFF. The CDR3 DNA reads TGCGCCAGCAGCTTGGAGGGAAGGTCCTACAATGAGCAGTTCTTC. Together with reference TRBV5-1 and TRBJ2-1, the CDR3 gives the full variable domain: KAGVTQTPRYLIKTRGQQVTLSCSPISGHRSVSWYQQTPGQGLQFLFEYFSETQRNKGNFPGRFSGRQFSNSRSEMNVSTLELGDSALYLCASSLEGRSYNEQFFGPGTRLTVL.

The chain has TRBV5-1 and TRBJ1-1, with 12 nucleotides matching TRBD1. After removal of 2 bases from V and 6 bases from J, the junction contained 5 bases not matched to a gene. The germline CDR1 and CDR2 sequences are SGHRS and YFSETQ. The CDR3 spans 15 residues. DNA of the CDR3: TGCGCCAGCAGCTTTCCGGGACAGGGGGCTGCTGAAGCTTTCTTT. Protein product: CASSFPGQGAAEAFF.

The CDR3 here is CASSFDEQYF. CDR3 nucleotides: TGTGCCAGCAGTTTCGACGAGCAGTACTTC. This chain connects TRBV28 to TRBJ2-7, with D unresolved. The CDR3 consists of 10 residues. From germline, CDR1 is MDHEN and CDR2 SYDVKM. The V gene lost 3 bases and the J gene lost 5 bases, with 2 bases spanning the gap.

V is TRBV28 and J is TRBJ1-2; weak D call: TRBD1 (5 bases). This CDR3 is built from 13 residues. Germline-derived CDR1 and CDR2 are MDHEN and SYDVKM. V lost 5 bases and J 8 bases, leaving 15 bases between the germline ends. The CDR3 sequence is CASSLGGRGGYTF. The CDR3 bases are TGTGCCAGCAGTCTCGGAGGGCGGGGGGGCTACACCTTC.

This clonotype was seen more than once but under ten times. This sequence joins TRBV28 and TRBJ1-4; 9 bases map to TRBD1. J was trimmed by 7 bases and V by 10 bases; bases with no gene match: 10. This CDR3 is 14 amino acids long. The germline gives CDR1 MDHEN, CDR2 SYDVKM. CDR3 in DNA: TGTGCCACCGATCCGGGACAGGGAGTTGAAAAACTGTTTTTT. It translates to CATDPGQGVEKLFF.

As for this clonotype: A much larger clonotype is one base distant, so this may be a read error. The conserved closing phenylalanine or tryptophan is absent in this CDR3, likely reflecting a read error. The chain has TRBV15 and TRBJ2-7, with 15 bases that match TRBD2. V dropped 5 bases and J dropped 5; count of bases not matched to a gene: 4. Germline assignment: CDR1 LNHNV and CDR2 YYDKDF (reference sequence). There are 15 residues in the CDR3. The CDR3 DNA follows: TGTGCCACCAGCCCTGGGACTAGCGGGAGGCACGAGCAGTACTGC. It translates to CATSPGTSGRHEQYC.

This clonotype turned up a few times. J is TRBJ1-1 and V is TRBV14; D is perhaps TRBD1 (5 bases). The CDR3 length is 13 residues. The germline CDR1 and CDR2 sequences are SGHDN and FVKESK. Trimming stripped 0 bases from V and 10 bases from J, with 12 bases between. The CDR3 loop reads CASSQDSAGLAFF. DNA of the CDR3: TGTGCCAGCAGCCAAGATTCTGCAGGGTTAGCTTTCTTT.

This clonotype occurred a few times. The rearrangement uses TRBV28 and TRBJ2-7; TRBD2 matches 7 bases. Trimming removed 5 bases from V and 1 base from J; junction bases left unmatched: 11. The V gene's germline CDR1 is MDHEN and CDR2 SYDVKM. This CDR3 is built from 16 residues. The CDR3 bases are TGTGCCAGCAGTCCGGTCGTAAGCGGGGTATCCTACGAGCAGTACTTC. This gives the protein CASSPVVSGVSYEQYF.

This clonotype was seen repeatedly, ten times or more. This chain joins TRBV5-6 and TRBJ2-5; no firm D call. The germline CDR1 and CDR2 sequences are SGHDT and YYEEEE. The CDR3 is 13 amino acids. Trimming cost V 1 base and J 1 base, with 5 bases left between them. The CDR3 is CASSLQPQETQYF. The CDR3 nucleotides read TGTGCCAGCAGCTTGCAACCCCAAGAGACCCAGTACTTC.

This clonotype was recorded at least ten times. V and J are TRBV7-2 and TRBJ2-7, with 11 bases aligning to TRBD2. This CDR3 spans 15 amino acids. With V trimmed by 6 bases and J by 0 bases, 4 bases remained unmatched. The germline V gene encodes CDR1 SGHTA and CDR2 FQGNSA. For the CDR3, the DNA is TGTGCCAGCAGAATTGGACTAGCGGGCTCCTACGAGCAGTACTTC. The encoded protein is CASRIGLAGSYEQYF. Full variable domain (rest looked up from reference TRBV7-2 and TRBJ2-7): GAGVSQSPSNKVTEKGKDVELRCDPISGHTALYWYRQSLGQGLEFLIYFQGNSAPDKSGLPSDRFSAERTGGSVSTLTIQRTQQEDSAVYLCASRIGLAGSYEQYFGPGTRLTVT.

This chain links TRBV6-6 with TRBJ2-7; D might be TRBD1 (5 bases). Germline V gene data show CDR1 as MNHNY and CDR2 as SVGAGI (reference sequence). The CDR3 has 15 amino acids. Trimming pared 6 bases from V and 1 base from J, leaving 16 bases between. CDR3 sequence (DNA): TGTGCCAGCAGCCTTAAACCAGGGATTTCCTACGAGCAGTACTTC. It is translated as CASSLKPGISYEQYF.

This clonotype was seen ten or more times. The CDR3 nucleotides are TGTGCCAGTAGTCTGCGGTACCCGGGACAGCAGTACTTC. Translation gives CASSLRYPGQQYF. The chain recombines TRBV19 with TRBJ2-7; D may match TRBD1 or TRBD2 (5 bases each). V was pared by 5 bases and J by 8 bases, with 16 bases between. The CDR3 is 13 amino acids. In germline, CDR1 is LNHDA, CDR2 SQIVND (reference sequence).

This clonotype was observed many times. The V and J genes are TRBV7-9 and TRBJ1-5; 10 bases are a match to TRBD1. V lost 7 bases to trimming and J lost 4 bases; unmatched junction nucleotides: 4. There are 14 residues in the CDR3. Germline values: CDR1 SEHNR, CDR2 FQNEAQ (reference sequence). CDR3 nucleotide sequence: TGTGCCAGCACAGGACAGGGGGGGAATCAGCCCCAGCATTTT. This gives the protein CASTGQGGNQPQHF.

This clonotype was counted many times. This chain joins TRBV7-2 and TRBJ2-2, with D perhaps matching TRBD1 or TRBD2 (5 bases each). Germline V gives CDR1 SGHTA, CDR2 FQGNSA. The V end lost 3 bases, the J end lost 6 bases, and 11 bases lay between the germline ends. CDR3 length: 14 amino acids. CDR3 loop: CASSFSGTPGELFF. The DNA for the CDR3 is TGTGCCAGCAGCTTTTCCGGGACCCCCGGGGAGCTGTTTTTT.

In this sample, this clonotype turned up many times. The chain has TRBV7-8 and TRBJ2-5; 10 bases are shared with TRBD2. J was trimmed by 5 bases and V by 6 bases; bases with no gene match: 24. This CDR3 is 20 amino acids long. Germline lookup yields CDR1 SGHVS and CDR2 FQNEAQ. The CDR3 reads CASSPYGPRGASGSMETQYF. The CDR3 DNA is TGTGCCAGCAGTCCTTATGGACCCCGAGGGGCTAGCGGGAGCATGGAGACCCAGTACTTC. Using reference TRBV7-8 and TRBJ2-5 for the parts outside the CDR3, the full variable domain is GAGVSQSPRYKVAKRGQDVALRCDPISGHVSLFWYQQALGQGPEFLTYFQNEAQLDKSGLPSDRFFAERPEGSVSTLKIQRTQQEDSAVYLCASSPYGPRGASGSMETQYFGPGTRLLVL.

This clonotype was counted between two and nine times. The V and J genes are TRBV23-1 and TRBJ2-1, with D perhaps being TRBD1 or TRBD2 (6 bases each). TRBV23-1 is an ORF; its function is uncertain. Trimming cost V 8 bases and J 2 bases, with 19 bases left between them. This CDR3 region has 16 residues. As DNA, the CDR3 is TGCGCCAGCGGGTCCTTCGGGGGCAGGGCCTACAATGAGCAGTTCTTC. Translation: CASGSFGGRAYNEQFF.

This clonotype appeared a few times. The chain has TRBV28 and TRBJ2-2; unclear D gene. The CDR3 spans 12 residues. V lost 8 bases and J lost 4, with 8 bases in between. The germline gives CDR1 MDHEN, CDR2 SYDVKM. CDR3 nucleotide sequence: TGTGCCAGCGGCCCCGGCACCGGGGAGCTGTTTTTT. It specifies CASGPGTGELFF.

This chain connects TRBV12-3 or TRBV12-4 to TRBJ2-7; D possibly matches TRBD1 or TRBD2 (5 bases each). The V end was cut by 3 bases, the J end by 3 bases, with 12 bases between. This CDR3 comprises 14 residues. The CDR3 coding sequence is TGTGCCAGCAGTTTGGGGACGGCCAACTACGAGCAGTACTTC. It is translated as CASSLGTANYEQYF.

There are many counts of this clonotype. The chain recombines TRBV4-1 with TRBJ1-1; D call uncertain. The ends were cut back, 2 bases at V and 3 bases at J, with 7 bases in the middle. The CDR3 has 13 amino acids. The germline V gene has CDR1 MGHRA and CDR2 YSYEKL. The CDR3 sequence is CASSQRGDTEAFF. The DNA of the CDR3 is TGCGCCAGCAGCCAAAGAGGCGACACTGAAGCTTTCTTT.

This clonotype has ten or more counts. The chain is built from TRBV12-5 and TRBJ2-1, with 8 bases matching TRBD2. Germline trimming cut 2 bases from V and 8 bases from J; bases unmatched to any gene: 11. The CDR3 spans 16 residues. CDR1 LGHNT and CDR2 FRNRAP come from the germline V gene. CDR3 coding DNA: TGTGCTAGTGGTTTGTCGCGGGGGGTATCACACGATGAGCAGTTCTTC. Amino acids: CASGLSRGVSHDEQFF.

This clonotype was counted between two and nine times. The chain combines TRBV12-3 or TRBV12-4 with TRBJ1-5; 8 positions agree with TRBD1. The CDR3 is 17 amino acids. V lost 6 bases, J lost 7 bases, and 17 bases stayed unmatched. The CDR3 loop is CASSLSGGQGTGQPQHF. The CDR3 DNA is TGTGCCAGCAGCCTATCCGGAGGACAGGGAACAGGACAGCCCCAGCATTTT.

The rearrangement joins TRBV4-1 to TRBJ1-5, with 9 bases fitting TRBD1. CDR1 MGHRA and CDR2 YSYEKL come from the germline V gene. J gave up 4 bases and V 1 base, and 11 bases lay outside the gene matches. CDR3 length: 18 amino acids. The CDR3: CASSQVPTGGSNNQPQHF. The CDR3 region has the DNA TGCGCCAGCAGCCAAGTCCCCACAGGGGGCTCCAATAATCAGCCCCAGCATTTT.

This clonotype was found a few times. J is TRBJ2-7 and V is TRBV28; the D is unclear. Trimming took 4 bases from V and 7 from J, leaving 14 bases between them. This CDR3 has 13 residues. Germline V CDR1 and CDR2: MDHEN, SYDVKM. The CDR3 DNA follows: TGTGCCAGCAGTTCAAAGGATCTCGGTGAGCAGTACTTC. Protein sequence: CASSSKDLGEQYF.

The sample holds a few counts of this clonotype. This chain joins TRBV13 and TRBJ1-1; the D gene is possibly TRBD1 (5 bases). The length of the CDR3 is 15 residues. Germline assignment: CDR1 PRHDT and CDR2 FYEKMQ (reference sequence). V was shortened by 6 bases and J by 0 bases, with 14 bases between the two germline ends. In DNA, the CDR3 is TGTGCCAGCAGACGGGACCCTCAGGTGAACACTGAAGCTTTCTTT. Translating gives CASRRDPQVNTEAFF.

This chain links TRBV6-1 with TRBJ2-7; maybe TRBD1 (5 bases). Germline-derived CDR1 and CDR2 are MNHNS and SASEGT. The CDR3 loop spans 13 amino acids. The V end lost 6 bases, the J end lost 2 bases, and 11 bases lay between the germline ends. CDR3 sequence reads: CASRRGLPYEQYF. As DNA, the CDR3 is TGTGCCAGCAGAAGGGGCTTACCCTACGAGCAGTACTTC.

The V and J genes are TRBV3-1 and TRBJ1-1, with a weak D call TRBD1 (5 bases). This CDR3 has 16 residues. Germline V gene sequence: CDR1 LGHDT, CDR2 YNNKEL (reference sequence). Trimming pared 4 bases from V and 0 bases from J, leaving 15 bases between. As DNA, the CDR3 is TGTGCCAGCAGCCTACGTTGGAGGGGCATGAACACTGAAGCTTTCTTT. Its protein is CASSLRWRGMNTEAFF.